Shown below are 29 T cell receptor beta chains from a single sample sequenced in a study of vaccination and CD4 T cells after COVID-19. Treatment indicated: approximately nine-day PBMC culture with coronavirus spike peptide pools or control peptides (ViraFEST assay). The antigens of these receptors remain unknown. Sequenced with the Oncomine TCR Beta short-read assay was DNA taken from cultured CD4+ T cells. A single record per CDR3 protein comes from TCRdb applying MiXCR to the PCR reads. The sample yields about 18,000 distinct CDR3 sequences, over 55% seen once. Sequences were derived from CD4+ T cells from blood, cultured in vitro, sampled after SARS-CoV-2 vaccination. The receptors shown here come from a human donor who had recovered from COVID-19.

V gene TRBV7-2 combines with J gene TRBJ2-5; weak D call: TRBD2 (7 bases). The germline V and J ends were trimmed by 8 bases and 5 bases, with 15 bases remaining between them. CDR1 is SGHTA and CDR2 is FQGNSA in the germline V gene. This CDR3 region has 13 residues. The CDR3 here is CASGEGRGETQYF. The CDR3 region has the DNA TGTGCCAGCGGGGAGGGGAGGGGGGAGACCCAGTACTTC.

The CDR3 region is CASSQGGNEQYF. Here the CDR3 DNA reads TGTGCCAGTAGTCAGGGTGGGAACGAGCAGTACTTC. The chain is built from TRBV19 and TRBJ2-7; D might be TRBD1 (5 bases). The germline CDR1 and CDR2 sequences are LNHDA and SQIVND (reference sequence). V was clipped by 5 bases and J by 5 bases, with 10 bases between them. CDR3 length: 12 amino acids.

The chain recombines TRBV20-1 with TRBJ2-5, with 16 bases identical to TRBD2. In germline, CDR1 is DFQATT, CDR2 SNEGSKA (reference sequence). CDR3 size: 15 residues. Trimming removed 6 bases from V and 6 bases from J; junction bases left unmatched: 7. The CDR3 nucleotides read TGCAGTGCCCAGGGACTAGCGGGGGGGCGGAAGACCCAGTACTTC. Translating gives CSAQGLAGGRKTQYF.

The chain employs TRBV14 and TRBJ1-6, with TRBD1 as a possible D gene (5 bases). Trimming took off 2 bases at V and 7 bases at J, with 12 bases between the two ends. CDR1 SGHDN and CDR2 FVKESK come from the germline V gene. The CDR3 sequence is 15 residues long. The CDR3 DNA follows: TGTGCCAGCAGCCAACGGGGCCCAGGGAATTCACCCCTCCACTTT. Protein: CASSQRGPGNSPLHF.

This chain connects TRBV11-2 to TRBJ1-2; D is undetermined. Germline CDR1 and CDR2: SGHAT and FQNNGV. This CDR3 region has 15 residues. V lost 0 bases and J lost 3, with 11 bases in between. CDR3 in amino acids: CASSLDNSLDYGYTF. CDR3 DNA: TGTGCCAGCAGCTTAGATAACAGTCTAGACTATGGCTACACCTTC.

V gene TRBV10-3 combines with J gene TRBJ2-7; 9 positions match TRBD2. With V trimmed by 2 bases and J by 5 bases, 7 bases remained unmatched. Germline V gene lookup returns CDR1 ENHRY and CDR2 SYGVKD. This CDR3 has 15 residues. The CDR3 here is CAISEPGLAVDEQYF. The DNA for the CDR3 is TGTGCCATCAGTGAGCCGGGACTAGCCGTAGACGAGCAGTACTTC.

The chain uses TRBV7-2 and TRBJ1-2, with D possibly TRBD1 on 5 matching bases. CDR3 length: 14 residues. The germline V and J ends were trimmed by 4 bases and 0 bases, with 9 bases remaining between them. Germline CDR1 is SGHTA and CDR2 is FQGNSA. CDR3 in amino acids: CASSSGPANYGYTF. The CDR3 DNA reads TGTGCCAGCAGCTCGGGACCAGCTAACTATGGCTACACCTTC.

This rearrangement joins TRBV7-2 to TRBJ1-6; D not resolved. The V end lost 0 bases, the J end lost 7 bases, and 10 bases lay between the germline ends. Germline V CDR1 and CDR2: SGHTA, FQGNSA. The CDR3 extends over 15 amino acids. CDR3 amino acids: CASSLAAARNSPLHF. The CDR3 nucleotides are TGTGCCAGCAGCTTAGCGGCAGCGAGAAATTCACCCCTCCACTTT. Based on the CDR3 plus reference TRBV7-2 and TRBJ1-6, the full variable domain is GAGVSQSPSNKVTEKGKDVELRCDPISGHTALYWYRQSLGQGLEFLIYFQGNSAPDKSGLPSDRFSAERTGGSVSTLTIQRTQQEDSAVYLCASSLAAARNSPLHFGNGTRLTVT.

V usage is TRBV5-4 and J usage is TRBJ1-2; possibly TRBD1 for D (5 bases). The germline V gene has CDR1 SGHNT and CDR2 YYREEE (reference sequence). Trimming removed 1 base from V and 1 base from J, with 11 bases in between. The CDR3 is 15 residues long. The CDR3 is CASSLSPQVNYGYTF. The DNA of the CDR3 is TGTGCCAGCAGCTTGTCCCCACAGGTTAACTATGGCTACACCTTC.

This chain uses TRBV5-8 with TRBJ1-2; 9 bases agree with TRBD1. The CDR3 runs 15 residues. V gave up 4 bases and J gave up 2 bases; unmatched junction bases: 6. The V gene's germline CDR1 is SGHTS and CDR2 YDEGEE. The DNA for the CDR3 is TGTGCCAGCAGCGCCGCCGGACAGGGGAACTATGGCTACACCTTC. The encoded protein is CASSAAGQGNYGYTF.

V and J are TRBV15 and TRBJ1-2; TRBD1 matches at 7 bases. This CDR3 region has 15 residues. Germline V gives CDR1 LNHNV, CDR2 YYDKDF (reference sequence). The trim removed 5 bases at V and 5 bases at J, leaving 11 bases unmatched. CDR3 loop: CATSGAGQRNYGYTF. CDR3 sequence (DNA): TGTGCCACCAGCGGCGCGGGACAGCGAAATTATGGCTACACCTTC.

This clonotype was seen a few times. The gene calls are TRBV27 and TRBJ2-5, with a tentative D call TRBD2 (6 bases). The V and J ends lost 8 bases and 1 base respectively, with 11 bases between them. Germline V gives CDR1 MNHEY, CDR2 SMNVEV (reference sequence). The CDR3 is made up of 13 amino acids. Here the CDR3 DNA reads TGTGCCAGCCGTAGGGACTCCCAAGAGACCCAGTACTTC. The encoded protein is CASRRDSQETQYF.

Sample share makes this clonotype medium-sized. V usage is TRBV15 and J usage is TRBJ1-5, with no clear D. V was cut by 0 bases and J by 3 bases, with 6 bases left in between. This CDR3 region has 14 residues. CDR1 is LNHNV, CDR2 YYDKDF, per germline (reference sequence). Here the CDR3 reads CATSRDRINQPQHF. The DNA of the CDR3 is TGTGCCACCAGCAGAGATAGAATCAATCAGCCCCAGCATTTT.

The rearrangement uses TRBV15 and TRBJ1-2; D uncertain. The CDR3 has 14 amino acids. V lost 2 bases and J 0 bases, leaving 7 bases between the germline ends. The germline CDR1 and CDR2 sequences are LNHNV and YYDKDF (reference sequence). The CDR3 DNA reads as TGTGCCACCAGCAGATCTAAAACTAACTATGGCTACACCTTC. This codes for CATSRSKTNYGYTF. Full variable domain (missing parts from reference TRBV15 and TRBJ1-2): DAMVIQNPRYQVTQFGKPVTLSCSQTLNHNVMYWYQQKSSQAPKLLFHYYDKDFNNEADTPDNFQSRRPNTSFCFLDIRSPGLGDTAMYLCATSRSKTNYGYTFGSGTRLTVV.

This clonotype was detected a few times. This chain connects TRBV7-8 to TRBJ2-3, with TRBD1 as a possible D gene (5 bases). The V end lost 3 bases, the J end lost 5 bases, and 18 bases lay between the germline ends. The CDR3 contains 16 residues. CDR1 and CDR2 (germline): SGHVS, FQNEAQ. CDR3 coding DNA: TGTGCCAGCAGCTTGGGCTCCAGGGCTAGGAGAGATACGCAGTATTTT. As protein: CASSLGSRARRDTQYF. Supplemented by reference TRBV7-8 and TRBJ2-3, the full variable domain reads GAGVSQSPRYKVAKRGQDVALRCDPISGHVSLFWYQQALGQGPEFLTYFQNEAQLDKSGLPSDRFFAERPEGSVSTLKIQRTQQEDSAVYLCASSLGSRARRDTQYFGPGTRLTVL.

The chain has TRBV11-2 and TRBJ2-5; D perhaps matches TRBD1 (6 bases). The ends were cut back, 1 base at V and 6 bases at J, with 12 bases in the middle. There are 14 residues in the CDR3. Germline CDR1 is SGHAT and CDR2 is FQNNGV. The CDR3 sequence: CASSLARQGKTQYF. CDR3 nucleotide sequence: TGTGCCAGCAGCTTAGCGAGGCAGGGGAAGACCCAGTACTTC.

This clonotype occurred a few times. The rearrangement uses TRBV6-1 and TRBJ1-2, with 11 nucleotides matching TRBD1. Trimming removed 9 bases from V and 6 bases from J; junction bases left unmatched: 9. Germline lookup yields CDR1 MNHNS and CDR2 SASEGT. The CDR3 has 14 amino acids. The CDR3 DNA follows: TGTGCCAGTTTCCGGGACAGGGGGTATAATGGCTACACCTTC. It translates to CASFRDRGYNGYTF.

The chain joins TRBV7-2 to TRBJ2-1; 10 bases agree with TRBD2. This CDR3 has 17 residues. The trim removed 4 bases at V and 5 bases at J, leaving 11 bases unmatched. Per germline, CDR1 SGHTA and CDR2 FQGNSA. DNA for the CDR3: TGTGCCAGCAGCTCCCCCAGTAAGCGGGGGGGCAACAATGAGCAGTTCTTC. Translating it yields CASSSPSKRGGNNEQFF. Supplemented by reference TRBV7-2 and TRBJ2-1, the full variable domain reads GAGVSQSPSNKVTEKGKDVELRCDPISGHTALYWYRQSLGQGLEFLIYFQGNSAPDKSGLPSDRFSAERTGGSVSTLTIQRTQQEDSAVYLCASSSPSKRGGNNEQFFGPGTRLTVL.

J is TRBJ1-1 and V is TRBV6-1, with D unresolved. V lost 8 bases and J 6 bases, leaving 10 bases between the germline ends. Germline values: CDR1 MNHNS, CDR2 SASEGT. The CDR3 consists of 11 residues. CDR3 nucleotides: TGTGCCAGCCGCCCGTACTCTGAAGCTTTCTTT. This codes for CASRPYSEAFF.

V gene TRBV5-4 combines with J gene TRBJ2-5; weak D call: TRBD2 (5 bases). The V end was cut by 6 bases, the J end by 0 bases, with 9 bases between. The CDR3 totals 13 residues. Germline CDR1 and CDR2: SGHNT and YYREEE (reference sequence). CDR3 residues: CASNKDYQETQYF. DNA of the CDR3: TGTGCCAGCAACAAGGACTACCAAGAGACCCAGTACTTC.

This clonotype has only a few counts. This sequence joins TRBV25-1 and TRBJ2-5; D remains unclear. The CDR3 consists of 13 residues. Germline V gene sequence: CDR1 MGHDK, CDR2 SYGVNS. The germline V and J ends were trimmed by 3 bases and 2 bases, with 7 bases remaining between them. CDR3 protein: CASSDYAQETQYF. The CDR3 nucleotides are TGTGCCAGCAGTGACTACGCGCAAGAGACCCAGTACTTC.

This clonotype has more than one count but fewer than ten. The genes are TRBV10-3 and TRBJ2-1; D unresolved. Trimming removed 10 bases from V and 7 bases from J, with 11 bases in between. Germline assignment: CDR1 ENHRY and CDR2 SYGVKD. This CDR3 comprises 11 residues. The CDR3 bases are TGTGCCAGCAGAACCCTAAATGAGCAGTTCTTC. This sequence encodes CASRTLNEQFF.

The CDR3: CSARRLTGAFLESGNTIYF. DNA for the CDR3: TGCAGTGCTAGGCGGTTAACAGGGGCTTTTCTGGAATCTGGAAACACCATATATTTT. J is TRBJ1-3 and V is TRBV20-1, with 7 bases matching TRBD1. The CDR3 length is 19 residues. CDR1 and CDR2 from the germline V gene are DFQATT and SNEGSKA (reference sequence). V dropped 3 bases and J dropped 1; count of bases not matched to a gene: 18.

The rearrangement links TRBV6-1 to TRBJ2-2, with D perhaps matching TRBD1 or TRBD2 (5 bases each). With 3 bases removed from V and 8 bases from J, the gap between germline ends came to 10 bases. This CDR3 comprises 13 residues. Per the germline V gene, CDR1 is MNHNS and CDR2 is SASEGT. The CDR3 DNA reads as TGTGCCAGCAGTGACAGGGACCGAGGGGAGCTGTTTTTT. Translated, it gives CASSDRDRGELFF.

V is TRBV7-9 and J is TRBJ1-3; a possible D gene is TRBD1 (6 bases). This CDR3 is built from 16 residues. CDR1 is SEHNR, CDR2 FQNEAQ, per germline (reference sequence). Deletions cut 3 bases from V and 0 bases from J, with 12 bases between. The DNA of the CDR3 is TGTGCCAGCAGCTTTAGGTACAGGGACTCTGGAAACACCATATATTTT. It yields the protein CASSFRYRDSGNTIYF.

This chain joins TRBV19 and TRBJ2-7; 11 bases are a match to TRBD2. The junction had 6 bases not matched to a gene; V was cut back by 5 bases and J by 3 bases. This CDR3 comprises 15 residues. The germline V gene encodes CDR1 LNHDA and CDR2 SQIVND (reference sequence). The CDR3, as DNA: TGTGCCAGTAGTCTCAGTAGCGGGAGGGACTACGAGCAGTACTTC. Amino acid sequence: CASSLSSGRDYEQYF.

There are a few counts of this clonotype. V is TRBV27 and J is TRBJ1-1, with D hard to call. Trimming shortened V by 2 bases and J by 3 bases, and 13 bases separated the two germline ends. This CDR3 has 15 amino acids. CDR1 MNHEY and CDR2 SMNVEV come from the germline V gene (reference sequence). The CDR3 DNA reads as TGTGCCAGCAGTTTAAGGTCGAGAGGCGACACTGAAGCTTTCTTT. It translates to CASSLRSRGDTEAFF.

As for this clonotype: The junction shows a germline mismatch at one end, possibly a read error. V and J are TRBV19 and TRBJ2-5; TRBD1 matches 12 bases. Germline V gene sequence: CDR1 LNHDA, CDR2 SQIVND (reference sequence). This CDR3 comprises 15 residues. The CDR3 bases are TGTGCCAGTCGTATCGGGGACAGGGGGCCGGAGACCCAGTACTTC. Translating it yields CASRIGDRGPETQYF.

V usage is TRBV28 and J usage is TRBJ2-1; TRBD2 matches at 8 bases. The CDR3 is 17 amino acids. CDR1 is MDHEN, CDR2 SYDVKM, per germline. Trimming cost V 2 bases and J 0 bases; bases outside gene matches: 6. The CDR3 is CASSLRWREVSYNEQFF. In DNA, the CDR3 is TGTGCCAGCAGTTTACGGTGGCGGGAGGTCTCCTACAATGAGCAGTTCTTC.